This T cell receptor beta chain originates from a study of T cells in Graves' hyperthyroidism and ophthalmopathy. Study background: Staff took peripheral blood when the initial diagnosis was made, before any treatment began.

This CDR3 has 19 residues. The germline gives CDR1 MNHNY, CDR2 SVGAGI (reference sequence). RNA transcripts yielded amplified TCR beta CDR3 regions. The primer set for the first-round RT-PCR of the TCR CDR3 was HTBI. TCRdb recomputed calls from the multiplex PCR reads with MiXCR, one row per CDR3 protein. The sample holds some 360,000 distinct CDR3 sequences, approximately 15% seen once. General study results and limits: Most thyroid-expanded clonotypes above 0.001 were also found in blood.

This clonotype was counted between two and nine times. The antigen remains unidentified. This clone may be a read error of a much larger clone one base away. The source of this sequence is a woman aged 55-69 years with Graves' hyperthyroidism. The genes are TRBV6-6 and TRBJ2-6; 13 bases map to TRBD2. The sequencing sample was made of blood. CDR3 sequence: CASSYSGTSGTSGADVLTF. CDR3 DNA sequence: TGTGCCAGCAGTTACTCCGGGACTAGCGGGACCTCTGGGGCCGACGTCCTGACTTTC.